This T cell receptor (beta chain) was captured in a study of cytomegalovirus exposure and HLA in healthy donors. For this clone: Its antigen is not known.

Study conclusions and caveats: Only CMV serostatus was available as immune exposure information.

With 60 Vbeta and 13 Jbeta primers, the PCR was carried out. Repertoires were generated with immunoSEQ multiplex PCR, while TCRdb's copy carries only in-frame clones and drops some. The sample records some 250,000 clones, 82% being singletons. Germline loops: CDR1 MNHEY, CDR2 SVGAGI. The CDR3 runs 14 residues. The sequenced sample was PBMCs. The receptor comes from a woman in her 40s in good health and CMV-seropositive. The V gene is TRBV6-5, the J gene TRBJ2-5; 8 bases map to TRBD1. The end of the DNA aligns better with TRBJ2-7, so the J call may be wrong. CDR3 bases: TGTGCCAGCAGGGGGACAGGCGAGTCTTTCGAGCAGTACTTC. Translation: CASRGTGESFEQYF.